A single T cell receptor (beta chain) is shown here with its context. This entry comes from a study of blood T cell repertoires in COVID-19. Study context: Acute-phase and convalescent COVID-19 samples originated in the United States, Italy and Spain. T cells, B-cell-depleted T cells, or PBMCs provided the cDNA or gDNA that served as material.

Produced via immunoSEQ multiplex PCR; TCRdb's table is partial and in-frame only. The sample contains over 300,000 clones, around 89% of which appear only once. The TCR originated in a man in his forties with acute or convalescent COVID-19. The sequencing sample was made of peripheral blood.

CDR3 protein: CASSLPGLGGSQYF. The CDR3 region has the DNA TGTGCCAGCAGTTTACCCGGACTAGGGGGGAGCCAGTACTTC. The rearrangement uses TRBV28 and TRBJ2-5; TRBD2 is a possible D gene (7 bases). This CDR3 comprises 14 residues. Germline-derived CDR1 and CDR2 are MDHEN and SYDVKM. The germline V and J ends were trimmed by 2 bases and 10 bases, with 17 bases remaining between them.